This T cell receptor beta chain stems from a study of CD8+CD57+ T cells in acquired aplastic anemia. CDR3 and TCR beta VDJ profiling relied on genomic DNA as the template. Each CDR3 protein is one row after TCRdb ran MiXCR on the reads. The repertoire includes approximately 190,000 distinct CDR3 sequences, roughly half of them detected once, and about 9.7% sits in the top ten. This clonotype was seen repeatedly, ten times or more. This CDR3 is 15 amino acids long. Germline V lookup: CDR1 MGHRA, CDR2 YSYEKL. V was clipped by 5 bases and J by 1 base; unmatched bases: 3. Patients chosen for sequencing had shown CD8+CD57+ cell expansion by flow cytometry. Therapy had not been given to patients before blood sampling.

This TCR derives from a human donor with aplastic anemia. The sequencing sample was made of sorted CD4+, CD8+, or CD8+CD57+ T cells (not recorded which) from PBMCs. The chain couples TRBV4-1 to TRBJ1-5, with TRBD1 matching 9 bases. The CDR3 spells CASSKGQGSNQPQHF. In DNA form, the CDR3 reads TGCGCCAGCAGCAAGGGACAGGGAAGCAATCAGCCCCAGCATTTT.